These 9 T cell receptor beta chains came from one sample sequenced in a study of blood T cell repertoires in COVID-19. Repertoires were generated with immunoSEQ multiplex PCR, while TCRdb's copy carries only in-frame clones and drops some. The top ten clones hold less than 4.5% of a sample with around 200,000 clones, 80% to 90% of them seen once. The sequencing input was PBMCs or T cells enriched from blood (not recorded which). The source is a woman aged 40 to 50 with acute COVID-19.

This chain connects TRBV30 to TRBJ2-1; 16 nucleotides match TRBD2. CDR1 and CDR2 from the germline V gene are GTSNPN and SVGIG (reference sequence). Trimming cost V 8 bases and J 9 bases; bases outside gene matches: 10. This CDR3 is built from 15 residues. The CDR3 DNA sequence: TGTGCCATCGCGGGACTAGCGGGGGGGCGACGTGAGCAGTTCTTC. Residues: CAIAGLAGGRREQFF.

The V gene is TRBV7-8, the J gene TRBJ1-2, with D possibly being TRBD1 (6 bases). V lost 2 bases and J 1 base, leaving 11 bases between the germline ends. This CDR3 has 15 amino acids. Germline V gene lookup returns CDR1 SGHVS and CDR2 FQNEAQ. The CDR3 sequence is CASSLRGADNYGYTF. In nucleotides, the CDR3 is TGTGCCAGCAGCTTACGGGGGGCCGATAACTATGGCTACACCTTC.

The chain's CDR3 is CASSLGHGAGTKQYF. CDR3 DNA: TGTGCCAGCAGCTTAGGGCACGGTGCGGGGACCAAGCAGTACTTC. The chain links TRBV13 to TRBJ2-7; possibly TRBD2 for D (6 bases). Deletions cut 0 bases from V and 8 bases from J, with 17 bases between. In germline, CDR1 is PRHDT, CDR2 FYEKMQ (reference sequence). The CDR3 consists of 15 residues.

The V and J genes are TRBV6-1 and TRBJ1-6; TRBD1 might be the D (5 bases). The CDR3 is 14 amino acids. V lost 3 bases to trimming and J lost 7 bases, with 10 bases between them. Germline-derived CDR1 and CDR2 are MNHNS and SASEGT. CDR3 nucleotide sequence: TGTGCCAGCAGTGAGGGAGGGGAGAATTCACCCCTCCACTTT. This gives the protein CASSEGGENSPLHF.

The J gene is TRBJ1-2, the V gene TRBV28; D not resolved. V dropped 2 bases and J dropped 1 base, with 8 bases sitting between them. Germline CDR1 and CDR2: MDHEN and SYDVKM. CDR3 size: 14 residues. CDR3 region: CASSLEVFNYGYTF. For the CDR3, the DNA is TGTGCCAGCAGTTTAGAGGTTTTTAACTATGGCTACACCTTC.

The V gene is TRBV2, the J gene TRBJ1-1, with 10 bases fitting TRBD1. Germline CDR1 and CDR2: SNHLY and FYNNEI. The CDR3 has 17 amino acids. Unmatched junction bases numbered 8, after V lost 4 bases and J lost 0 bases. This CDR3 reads CASSVGGQGNMNTEAFF. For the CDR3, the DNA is TGTGCCAGCAGTGTAGGGGGACAGGGGAATATGAACACTGAAGCTTTCTTT.

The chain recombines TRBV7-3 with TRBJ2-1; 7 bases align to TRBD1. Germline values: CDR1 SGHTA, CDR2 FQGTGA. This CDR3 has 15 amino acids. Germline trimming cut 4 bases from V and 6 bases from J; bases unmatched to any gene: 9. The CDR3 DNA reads TGTGCCAGCAGCTCAAGCGACAGGGTTGGCAATGAGCAGTTCTTC. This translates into CASSSSDRVGNEQFF.

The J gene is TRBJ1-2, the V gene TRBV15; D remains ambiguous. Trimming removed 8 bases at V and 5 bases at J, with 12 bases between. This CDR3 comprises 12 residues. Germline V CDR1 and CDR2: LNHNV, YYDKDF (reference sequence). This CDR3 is CATGQRGYGYTF. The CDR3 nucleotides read TGTGCCACCGGTCAGCGAGGTTATGGCTACACCTTC.

The CDR3 reads CASSLTTGQGGNEQFF. In nucleotides, the CDR3 is TGCGCCAGCAGCTTGACCACGGGACAGGGGGGCAATGAGCAGTTCTTC. This chain joins TRBV5-1 and TRBJ2-1; 11 bases align to TRBD1. The germline gives CDR1 SGHRS, CDR2 YFSETQ. CDR3 length equals 16 residues. Trimming at V came to 1 base and at J to 6 bases, leaving 6 bases not matched to a gene.